This T cell receptor (beta chain) derives from a study of CXCR3-negative and CXCR3-positive naive CD8 T cells. Study observations and caveats: Both of the naive subsets showed about the same high diversity, but memory CD8+ cells had much less.

Germline-derived CDR1 and CDR2 are SQVTM and ANQGSEA. The CDR3 consists of 12 residues. TRB cDNA was prepared as libraries by UMI-labeled 5' RACE. TCRdb reanalyzed the 5' RACE reads and collapses them to one entry per CDR3 protein, without DNA. In all, the sample yields 60,000 or so distinct CDR3 sequences. As concerns this clonotype: Its antigen is currently unknown.

Investigators sorted each CD8+ T cell subset in triplicate, taking under 350,000 cells each time. This sequence joins TRBV29-1 and TRBJ2-2. Sequencing was carried out using memory CD8+ T cells from blood. The sequence was collected from a human donor in good health. Some clones in this sample may be carry-over from other donors' samples. The CDR3 loop is CSVAENTGELFF.